This T cell receptor (beta chain) was identified during a study of cytomegalovirus exposure and HLA in healthy donors. The V gene end was trimmed by 4 bases and the J gene end by 5 bases; junction bases not matched to a gene: 9. The CDR3 extends over 16 amino acids. Germline V CDR1 and CDR2: SEHNR, FQNEAQ (reference sequence). Sequencing was performed with immunoSEQ multiplex PCR; in TCRdb, only in-frame clones are kept and a portion is missing. In the table there are approximately 160,000 clones, around 92% of which are singletons. The TCR sequence derives from a man aged 18 to 29 in good health and CMV-seropositive. Sequencing was performed on PBMCs. The chain is built from TRBV7-9 and TRBJ2-5; 11 bases are a match to TRBD2. CDR3 region: CASSYLSGRARETQYF. The CDR3 nucleotides read TGTGCCAGCAGCTATCTTAGCGGGAGGGCCAGGGAGACCCAGTACTTC.